This T cell receptor (beta chain) stems from a study of human T cells and chemical hapten exposure. Overall study: Application of 0.01% DPC to the upper back was done by patch test, with a reading at 6 days.

This CDR3 spans 13 amino acids. V lost 1 base, J lost 5 bases, and 8 bases lay in between. Germline V CDR1 and CDR2: SGHRS, YFSETQ. The time point here: patch test 3, about 24 weeks after DPC sensitization. The treatment: therapeutic diphenylcyclopropenone sensitization with weekly scalp DPC. Total RNA was isolated from unfractionated whole blood. MiXCR, run by TCRdb on the RACE reads, gives a single entry per CDR3 protein. This sample has more than 35,000 distinct CDR3 sequences, with 12% found just once. Many counts were recorded for this clonotype. The clonotype originates from a woman in her thirties or forties with alopecia areata. Some clones in this sample may be carry-over from other donors' samples. The source material was whole blood, sampled in connection with sensitization to the hapten diphenylcyclopropenone (DPC). The chain uses TRBV5-1 and TRBJ2-3, with D possibly TRBD2 on 6 matching bases. In DNA form, the CDR3 reads TGCGCCAGCAGCTTGTCGCGGGGAGATACGCAGTATTTT. Its translation is CASSLSRGDTQYF.